The sequence of this TCR beta chain was determined in a study of human T cells and chemical hapten exposure. The overall study: How much TCR each sample yielded varied, mostly because pooled library volumes differed slightly.

Findings and limits, study-wide: TCRs above 1 in 1000 frequency stayed constant with DPC sensitization.

It was the library that attached unique molecular identifiers to individual cDNA molecules. TCRdb analysed the RACE reads with MiXCR anew, one entry per CDR3 protein. The repertoire consists of some 400,000 distinct CDR3 sequences, with around 5.5% occurring once and the leading ten covering about 2.5%. Time point specified: pre-sensitization, week 0. Treatment in this sample: therapeutic diphenylcyclopropenone sensitization with weekly scalp DPC. Total RNA was isolated from unfractionated whole blood. The table lists this clonotype with many counts. Its antigen remains unidentified. This TCR was sampled from a woman between 50 and 59 years old with alopecia areata. Some clones in this sample may be carry-over from other donors' samples. The material was whole blood, obtained in connection with sensitization to the hapten diphenylcyclopropenone (DPC).

CDR3 residues: CASSSSSLTGTYEQYF. CDR3 coding DNA: TGTGCCAGCAGTAGCAGTTCCCTCACCGGGACATACGAGCAGTACTTC. J is TRBJ2-7 and V is TRBV28; D perhaps matches TRBD1 (6 bases). Trimming stripped 5 bases from V and 4 bases from J, with 21 bases between. This CDR3 has 16 residues. The germline CDR1 and CDR2 sequences are MDHEN and SYDVKM.